This T cell receptor beta chain was recovered during a study of beta chain features in type 1 diabetes (dated by TCRdb to between 2018 and 2020). Notes on the research overall: Mean age, gender distribution, total cell number and subset yield did not differ between patients and healthy donors. Across all samples, 107,917,701 sorted cells were examined, and cell number per subset correlated strongly with RNA yield. Regulatory and stem cell-like memory subsets were obtained from only 8 patients and about eight healthy donors, while naive and central memory subsets were obtained from all 28 donors. In the study, TCRB repertoires of sorted circulating CD4+ T cell subsets from recently diagnosed type 1 diabetes patients were compared with those of matched healthy donors. Study-level results and caveats: Naive, central memory and regulatory TCRB repertoires appeared more similar among patients than among healthy donors. Because cDNA was sequenced instead of genomic DNA, highly expressing activated cells could be over-represented, though the groups showed no difference in activation or CD3 levels. At VDJ recombination sites, type 1 diabetes patients had fewer insertions and more deleted nucleotides, which implies abnormalities in thymic rearrangement. Shorter templates might be favored by PCR, yet because patient and control samples were amplified and corrected together, any such skew would affect both groups equally. Because small numbers of individuals were included in the HLA sub-analyses, any influence of HLA type on TCRB rearrangement was left unresolved. Type 1 diabetes patients showed a moderate but significant shortening of TCRB CDR3 length in all four CD4+ subsets.

A single peripheral blood draw of about 116 mL on average was collected from each donor into heparinised tubes. A BD FACSAria II was used to sort naive, central memory, regulatory and stem cell-like memory CD4+ T cells with a panel that included CD45RO, CCR7, CD25, CD127, CD95 and CD27. Every sorted population had a purity above 95%. PBMCs were separated immediately by Lymphoprep density gradient centrifugation and were stained directly, without being cultured. So that batch effects would be minimized, each experiment stained and sorted samples in pairs, pairing one healthy donor with one patient. About this clone itself: The specificity of this receptor is unknown. No base-level quality is on record; no much larger clone is a single base apart.

The High Capacity cDNA Reverse Transcription Kit was used to reverse transcribe all of the isolated RNA, meaning that expressed TCRB transcripts were what got sequenced. Deep immunoSEQ sequencing was performed on naive, central memory and regulatory T cell samples, with an average of around 3.5 million total reads per sample. Sorted cells were lysed in RLT buffer, and RNA was extracted using DNase-treated RNeasy Micro or Mini kits according to cell number. Each cell subset was processed on its own to prevent cross-contamination, while patient and healthy donor samples were processed together. Using the immunoSEQ multiplex PCR, TCRB sequences were amplified from cDNA into 87-bp fragments spanning the CDR3 region. The amplicons were sequenced using the Illumina HiSeq platform. In the source study's methods: Synthetic template baselines were used to correct PCR bias computationally, reads within Hamming distance 2 were collapsed together, and singletons that could not be merged were discarded. Reads were aligned against IMGT so that V, D and J genes, CDR3 length and insertions or deletions at six rearrangement sites could be assigned. Clonotype counts were normalized to sorted cell number within each subset before computing true diversity and Gini coefficients with the tcR R package. The overlap coefficient, calculated on TCRB nucleotide sequences, was used to measure repertoire sharing. TCRdb took this table from immuneACCESS and kept in-frame rearrangements with V and J called. Such tables lack part of the clones; where checked against another copy, unresolved V genes explain under half of the gap, and the rest is unexplained. From that table come the V and J calls and clone size; the DNA was used to work out D and trimming. This sample lists 160,000 or so clones; about 9% were detected once. Under 0.75% of the sample rests with the top ten.

The germline V gene supplies CDR1 SQVTM and CDR2 ANQGSEA. Germline trimming: 8 bases from V, 12 bases from J; junction bases outside gene matches: 6. The cysteine opens and the phenylalanine closes a CDR3 of 11 amino acids. Only CDR3 DNA remains: 33 bases, in frame from the first base. The V gene is TRBV29-1 and the J gene is TRBJ2-1; 11 nucleotides in the junction match TRBD2. This receptor was taken from a woman in her twenties or thirties with type 1 diabetes. The source material was central memory CD4+ T cells from blood. The DNA sequence reads TGCAGCTTACTAGCGGGAGATCGGCAGTTCTTC. Its translation reads: CSLLAGDRQFF.